These T cell receptor beta chains were read from a single sample in a study of beta chain features in type 1 diabetes. Generated by immunoSEQ multiplex PCR, the TCRdb table keeps only in-frame clones and is missing some. The table shows hundreds of thousands of clones, with around 15% occurring only once. Sequencing was performed on naive CD4+ T cells from blood. The receptors were gathered from a man between 18 and 35 years old with type 1 diabetes. The CDR3 runs from the conserved cysteine through the conserved F or W. Fields, in order: V gene, clone size, J gene, D gene, CDR3 protein, CDR3 DNA. A D gene is named only where the DNA matches it firmly. Rows may omit the clone size; those that give it use once, few, many or a size class.

TRBV7-9,few,TRBJ2-5,.,CASSILAKETQYF,TGTGCCAGCAGCATCCTGGCTAAAGAGACCCAGTACTTC
TRBV13,few,TRBJ2-7,.,CASSLVLRGHLREQYF,TGTGCCAGCAGCTTAGTGTTGCGGGGGCACCTGAGAGAGCAGTACTTC
TRBV6-5,.,TRBJ1-3,TRBD1,CASSYRQGIGGNTIYF,TGTGCCAGCAGTTACAGACAGGGAATAGGTGGAAACACCATATATTTT
TRBV25-1,few,TRBJ1-2,.,CATSLNQGIHPGYTF,TGTGCCACCTCCCTCAACCAGGGTATTCATCCTGGCTACACCTTC
TRBV27,.,TRBJ2-7,TRBD1,CASSSGQAIRGQYF,TGTGCCAGCAGTTCGGGACAGGCTATACGAGGGCAGTACTTC
TRBV4-1,few,TRBJ2-7,.,CASSQTGRRAEQYF,TGCGCCAGCAGCCAGACAGGGCGGAGGGCCGAGCAGTACTTC
TRBV5-4,.,TRBJ1-1,TRBD1,CASSYRDRLNTEAFF,TGTGCCAGCAGCTACCGGGACAGGCTGAACACTGAAGCTTTCTTT
TRBV15,few,TRBJ2-1,TRBD2,CATSRHKLAGEYNEQFF,TGTGCCACCAGCAGGCACAAACTAGCGGGAGAATACAATGAGCAGTTCTTC
TRBV11-2,.,TRBJ2-3,.,CASSPSGTGTDTQYF,TGTGCCAGCAGCCCCTCAGGGACCGGCACAGATACGCAGTATTTT
TRBV5-1,few,TRBJ2-6,.,CASSLSKVGANVLTF,TGCGCCAGCAGCTTGTCCAAGGTTGGGGCCAACGTCCTGACTTTC
TRBV30,.,TRBJ2-7,.,CAWSPRVYEQYF,TGTGCCTGGAGTCCAAGGGTATACGAGCAGTACTTC
TRBV28,few,TRBJ2-7,.,CASSPNPSRGGSYEQYF,TGTGCCAGCAGTCCAAACCCGTCCAGGGGGGGCTCCTACGAGCAGTACTTC
TRBV18,few,TRBJ2-3,.,CASSIDRVTDTQYF,TGTGCCAGCTCAATTGACAGAGTCACAGATACGCAGTATTTT
TRBV6-5,.,TRBJ2-7,.,CASSYLSGTPYEQYF,TGTGCCAGCAGTTACCTCTCGGGCACACCCTACGAGCAGTACTTC
TRBV13,few,TRBJ2-7,TRBD1,CASSSGQGVYEQYF,TGTGCCAGCAGCTCGGGACAGGGGGTCTACGAGCAGTACTTC
TRBV27,.,TRBJ1-6,.,CASSVEGRGFSDSPLHF,TGTGCCAGCAGTGTTGAGGGGAGAGGGTTTAGTGATTCACCCCTCCACTTT
TRBV7-2,.,TRBJ2-7,.,CASSLGLGEQYF,TGTGCCAGCAGCTTAGGGTTGGGCGAGCAGTACTTC